These T cell receptor beta chains were read from a single sample in a study of T-cell reconstitution after alpha-beta-depleted transplantation in children. From the PCR reads, TCRdb called clonotypes with MiXCR, one entry per CDR3 protein. The sample contains about 610,000 distinct CDR3 sequences, 27% of which appear only once. The sample was PBMCs, taken before TCRalphabeta/CD19-depleted stem cell transplant. The receptor set was obtained from a boy younger than two with Wiskott-Aldrich syndrome, due to receive a stem cell transplant. Both conserved end residues are part of each CDR3. A D gene is named only where the DNA matches it firmly. Clone size appears in some rows only: once, few, many, or a class for an expanded clone.

J gene: TRBJ2-1; V gene: TRBV12-3/TRBV12-4; CDR3 length: 13; clone size: few; D gene: TRBD2; CDR3 DNA: TGTGCCAGCTGCCCGGGGGGGCGGAATGAGCAGTTCTTC; CDR3 protein: CASCPGGRNEQFF
J gene: TRBJ2-3; V gene: TRBV5-1; CDR3 length: 14; clone size: few; D gene: TRBD1; CDR3 DNA: TGCGCCAGCAGCCAACGGACAGGCTCAGATACGCAGTATTTT; CDR3 protein: CASSQRTGSDTQYF
J gene: TRBJ2-1; V gene: TRBV13; CDR3 length: 20; clone size: NA; D gene: TRBD2; CDR3 DNA: TGTGCCAGCAGCTTACTTATAGGGACTAGCGGGAGGGTCACCTACAATGAGCAGTTCTTC; CDR3 protein: CASSLLIGTSGRVTYNEQFF
J gene: TRBJ2-1; V gene: TRBV12-3/TRBV12-4; CDR3 length: 11; clone size: few; D gene: NA; CDR3 DNA: TGTGCCAGCAGTTATTCGTATGAGCAGTTCTTC; CDR3 protein: CASSYSYEQFF
J gene: TRBJ1-1; V gene: TRBV2; CDR3 length: 13; clone size: few; D gene: TRBD1; CDR3 DNA: TGTGCCAGCCGGATTACAGGGGCCACTGAAGCTTTCTTT; CDR3 protein: CASRITGATEAFF
J gene: TRBJ2-3; V gene: TRBV10-3; CDR3 length: 14; clone size: NA; D gene: NA; CDR3 DNA: TGTGCCATCATGAGGCACGAGACCGCGGATACGCAGTATTTT; CDR3 protein: CAIMRHETADTQYF
J gene: TRBJ2-1; V gene: TRBV4-2; CDR3 length: 14; clone size: NA; D gene: TRBD2; CDR3 DNA: TGTGCCAGCAGCCAAGAACAGCGGGAGAGTGAGCAGTTCTTC; CDR3 protein: CASSQEQRESEQFF
J gene: TRBJ2-4; V gene: TRBV18; CDR3 length: 17; clone size: NA; D gene: NA; CDR3 DNA: TGTGCCAGCTCACAAAACGACCAACTCCTAGCCAAAAACATTCAGTACTTC; CDR3 protein: CASSQNDQLLAKNIQYF
J gene: TRBJ2-3; V gene: TRBV5-6; CDR3 length: 16; clone size: few; D gene: TRBD1; CDR3 DNA: TGTGCCAGCAGCTTGGGGCCAGGACAGGGCACAGATACGCAGTATTTT; CDR3 protein: CASSLGPGQGTDTQYF
J gene: TRBJ2-2; V gene: TRBV10-2; CDR3 length: 14; clone size: NA; D gene: TRBD2; CDR3 DNA: TGCGCCAGCGTTTCTAGCGGGTTAACCGGGGAGCTGTTTTTT; CDR3 protein: CASVSSGLTGELFF
J gene: TRBJ1-6; V gene: TRBV5-1; CDR3 length: 14; clone size: NA; D gene: TRBD1; CDR3 DNA: TGCGCCAGCAGCTCCGGGACAGGGGCTTCACCCCTCCACTTT; CDR3 protein: CASSSGTGASPLHF
J gene: TRBJ2-4; V gene: TRBV15; CDR3 length: 17; clone size: few; D gene: NA; CDR3 DNA: TGTGCCACCAGCAGAGGCCCAGTTACTTTAGCCAAAAACATTCAGTACTTC; CDR3 protein: CATSRGPVTLAKNIQYF
J gene: TRBJ2-1; V gene: TRBV4-2; CDR3 length: 17; clone size: NA; D gene: TRBD2; CDR3 DNA: TGTGCCAGCAGCCAGGGACCTTTTAGCGGGAGGGCCAAAGAGCAGTTCTTC; CDR3 protein: CASSQGPFSGRAKEQFF
J gene: TRBJ1-4; V gene: TRBV19; CDR3 length: 13; clone size: NA; D gene: NA; CDR3 DNA: TGTGCCAGTAGTATCAAAGGGAGTGAAAAACTGTTTTTT; CDR3 protein: CASSIKGSEKLFF
J gene: TRBJ2-7; V gene: TRBV18; CDR3 length: 15; clone size: few; D gene: TRBD2; CDR3 DNA: TGTGCCAGCTCACCCACGACTAGCGGGTCTTTGGAGCAGTACTTC; CDR3 protein: CASSPTTSGSLEQYF
J gene: TRBJ2-7; V gene: TRBV5-5; CDR3 length: 11; clone size: many; D gene: NA; CDR3 DNA: TGTGCCAGCAGCCGGTTCTACGAGCAGTACTTC; CDR3 protein: CASSRFYEQYF
J gene: TRBJ2-3; V gene: TRBV5-1; CDR3 length: 17; clone size: few; D gene: TRBD2; CDR3 DNA: TGCGCCAGCAGCTTGTCTAGCGGGAGAACAGTTTCAGATACGCAGTATTTT; CDR3 protein: CASSLSSGRTVSDTQYF
J gene: TRBJ2-1; V gene: TRBV27; CDR3 length: 15; clone size: NA; D gene: NA; CDR3 DNA: TGTGCCAGCAGTTTACTCACGGGACGGGTTGACGGGGAGTTCTTC; CDR3 protein: CASSLLTGRVDGEFF
J gene: TRBJ1-1; V gene: TRBV4-1; CDR3 length: 13; clone size: few; D gene: NA; CDR3 DNA: TGCGCCAGCAGCACAAAGGGTCGGACTGAAGCTTTCTTT; CDR3 protein: CASSTKGRTEAFF
J gene: TRBJ2-3; V gene: TRBV10-3; CDR3 length: 15; clone size: NA; D gene: TRBD2; CDR3 DNA: TGTGCCATCAGTGAGTATGCGGGAGCGGTAGATACGCAGTATTTT; CDR3 protein: CAISEYAGAVDTQYF
J gene: TRBJ2-7; V gene: TRBV7-6; CDR3 length: 14; clone size: NA; D gene: NA; CDR3 DNA: TGTGCCAGCAGTCGACAGGAGAGCTCCTACGAGCAGTACTTC; CDR3 protein: CASSRQESSYEQYF
J gene: TRBJ1-6; V gene: TRBV11-2; CDR3 length: 15; clone size: few; D gene: NA; CDR3 DNA: TGTGCCAGCAGCCCCCGCGGTCCGGATGATTCACCCCTCCACTTT; CDR3 protein: CASSPRGPDDSPLHF
J gene: TRBJ2-1; V gene: TRBV18; CDR3 length: 15; clone size: few; D gene: NA; CDR3 DNA: TGTGCCAGCTCACCACCGGCGGGAACGGTCAATGAGCAGTTCTTC; CDR3 protein: CASSPPAGTVNEQFF
J gene: TRBJ1-5; V gene: TRBV27; CDR3 length: 16; clone size: few; D gene: TRBD1; CDR3 DNA: TGTGCCAGCAGTCCACTACAGGGGGTTGGCAATCAGCCCCAGCATTTT; CDR3 protein: CASSPLQGVGNQPQHF
J gene: TRBJ2-7; V gene: TRBV7-8; CDR3 length: 15; clone size: once; D gene: NA; CDR3 DNA: TGTGCCAGCAGCTTTTATGGGACCCACTCCTACGAGCAGTACTTC; CDR3 protein: CASSFYGTHSYEQYF
J gene: TRBJ2-7; V gene: TRBV12-3/TRBV12-4; CDR3 length: 15; clone size: few; D gene: TRBD2; CDR3 DNA: TGTGCCAGCAGGGCCCAAGCGGGAATGACGGGAGAGCAGTACTTC; CDR3 protein: CASRAQAGMTGEQYF
J gene: TRBJ2-1; V gene: TRBV9; CDR3 length: 13; clone size: NA; D gene: TRBD2; CDR3 DNA: TGTGCCAGCAGCCTCGGGACTAGCGGTGAGCAGTTCTTC; CDR3 protein: CASSLGTSGEQFF
J gene: TRBJ2-1; V gene: TRBV5-1; CDR3 length: 19; clone size: few; D gene: TRBD2; CDR3 DNA: TGCGCCAGCAGCTCCGCGGGACTAGCGAGACCAGGAGGGATCCATGAGCAGTTCTTC; CDR3 protein: CASSSAGLARPGGIHEQFF
J gene: TRBJ2-3; V gene: TRBV11-2; CDR3 length: 17; clone size: NA; D gene: TRBD2; CDR3 DNA: TGTGCCAGCAGCCCCGGGTCGCGAGCGGGAGGCACAGATACGCAGTATTTT; CDR3 protein: CASSPGSRAGGTDTQYF
J gene: TRBJ2-2; V gene: TRBV15; CDR3 length: 16; clone size: few; D gene: TRBD2; CDR3 DNA: TGTGCCACCAGCAGAGGTTGGACTAGCGTGGGCGGGGAGCTGTTTTTT; CDR3 protein: CATSRGWTSVGGELFF
J gene: TRBJ1-6; V gene: TRBV7-2; CDR3 length: 17; clone size: few; D gene: NA; CDR3 DNA: TGTGCCAGCAGCTTAGCTCGGGACAAGGCAGATAATTCACCCCTCCACTTT; CDR3 protein: CASSLARDKADNSPLHF
J gene: TRBJ2-1; V gene: TRBV12-3/TRBV12-4; CDR3 length: 14; clone size: few; D gene: NA; CDR3 DNA: TGTGCCAGCAAGTCAGCGGGTAGCTACAATGAGCAGTTCTTC; CDR3 protein: CASKSAGSYNEQFF
J gene: TRBJ1-3; V gene: TRBV28; CDR3 length: 15; clone size: NA; D gene: NA; CDR3 DNA: TGTGCCAGCAGCGCACGGGTTTACGCGGGAAACACCATATATTTT; CDR3 protein: CASSARVYAGNTIYF
J gene: TRBJ2-1; V gene: TRBV5-1; CDR3 length: 15; clone size: many; D gene: TRBD2; CDR3 DNA: TGTGCCAGCAGTTCGGGACTAGCGGGAGGGGGGGAGCAGTTCTTC; CDR3 protein: CASSSGLAGGGEQFF
J gene: TRBJ2-7; V gene: TRBV3-1; CDR3 length: 16; clone size: few; D gene: TRBD1; CDR3 DNA: TGTGCCAGCAGCCCGCGGATCGGGACAGGGGGGGACGAGCAGTACTTC; CDR3 protein: CASSPRIGTGGDEQYF
J gene: TRBJ2-1; V gene: TRBV11-1; CDR3 length: 18; clone size: NA; D gene: TRBD2; CDR3 DNA: TGTGCCAGCAGCTTAGGGTCGCTCGCGGGAGGGAAGGGCAATGAGCAGTTCTTC; CDR3 protein: CASSLGSLAGGKGNEQFF
J gene: TRBJ2-5; V gene: TRBV4-2; CDR3 length: 15; clone size: few; D gene: NA; CDR3 DNA: TGTGCCAGCAGCCAACTTCCCGGGACCCAAGAGACCCAGTACTTC; CDR3 protein: CASSQLPGTQETQYF
J gene: TRBJ2-7; V gene: TRBV7-8; CDR3 length: 18; clone size: few; D gene: TRBD2; CDR3 DNA: TGTGCCAGCAGCTTAGCGAAGGCGGGAGTTTTCCTCTCCTACGAGCAGTACTTC; CDR3 protein: CASSLAKAGVFLSYEQYF
J gene: TRBJ2-1; V gene: TRBV5-1; CDR3 length: 15; clone size: NA; D gene: NA; CDR3 DNA: TGCGCCAGCAGCTTTTATGTTGGAGTCTACAATGAGCAGTTCTTC; CDR3 protein: CASSFYVGVYNEQFF
J gene: TRBJ2-1; V gene: TRBV25-1; CDR3 length: 14; clone size: NA; D gene: NA; CDR3 DNA: TGTGCCAGCAGCCAACCATTCCAAGGCGATGAGCAGTTCTTC; CDR3 protein: CASSQPFQGDEQFF
J gene: TRBJ2-4; V gene: TRBV27; CDR3 length: 14; clone size: NA; D gene: NA; CDR3 DNA: TGTGCCAGCAGTCGGAAGGACAGAGGAAACAGTCAGTACTTC; CDR3 protein: CASSRKDRGNSQYF
J gene: TRBJ1-2; V gene: TRBV6-5; CDR3 length: 16; clone size: few; D gene: NA; CDR3 DNA: TGTGCCAGCAGTTACACCGGGAGGGGCCAGGGAGATGGCTACACCTTC; CDR3 protein: CASSYTGRGQGDGYTF
J gene: TRBJ1-3; V gene: TRBV18; CDR3 length: 15; clone size: few; D gene: NA; CDR3 DNA: TGTGCCAGCTCACTCGACAGATTCTCTGGAAACACCATATATTTT; CDR3 protein: CASSLDRFSGNTIYF
J gene: TRBJ2-1; V gene: TRBV3-1; CDR3 length: 16; clone size: few; D gene: TRBD1; CDR3 DNA: TGTGCCAGCAGCCTCTCACCGGACAGGGTTGGTCAAGAGCAGTTCTTC; CDR3 protein: CASSLSPDRVGQEQFF
J gene: TRBJ2-1; V gene: TRBV10-3; CDR3 length: 14; clone size: NA; D gene: TRBD2; CDR3 DNA: TGTGCCATCAGTGAGTCCGCGGGAGTAGGTGAGCAGTTCTTC; CDR3 protein: CAISESAGVGEQFF
J gene: TRBJ2-1; V gene: TRBV6-2/TRBV6-3; CDR3 length: 14; clone size: NA; D gene: NA; CDR3 DNA: TGTGCCAGCAGTTACTCCACATCCTACAATGAGCAGTTCTTC; CDR3 protein: CASSYSTSYNEQFF
J gene: TRBJ2-4; V gene: TRBV5-1; CDR3 length: 15; clone size: NA; D gene: NA; CDR3 DNA: TGCGCCAGCAGCTTGACCCAGGGGCCCGAAAACATTCAGTACTTC; CDR3 protein: CASSLTQGPENIQYF
J gene: TRBJ1-3; V gene: TRBV3-1; CDR3 length: 16; clone size: once; D gene: NA; CDR3 DNA: TGTGCCAGCAGCCAATCGAGGACCGGCTCTGGAAACACCATATATTTT; CDR3 protein: CASSQSRTGSGNTIYF
J gene: TRBJ2-1; V gene: TRBV14; CDR3 length: 17; clone size: few; D gene: TRBD2; CDR3 DNA: TGTGCCAGCAGCCAAGAACTAGCGGGTTACTCCTACAATGAGCAGTTCTTC; CDR3 protein: CASSQELAGYSYNEQFF
J gene: TRBJ2-1; V gene: TRBV10-3; CDR3 length: 12; clone size: NA; D gene: NA; CDR3 DNA: TGTGCCATCGGGAGTATCTCGAATGAGCAGTTCTTC; CDR3 protein: CAIGSISNEQFF
J gene: TRBJ2-7; V gene: TRBV20-1; CDR3 length: 13; clone size: NA; D gene: NA; CDR3 DNA: TGCAGTGCTAGAGGACGAGAGATTTACGAGCAGTACTTC; CDR3 protein: CSARGREIYEQYF
J gene: TRBJ2-5; V gene: TRBV9; CDR3 length: 14; clone size: few; D gene: NA; CDR3 DNA: TGTGCCAGCAGCGCGGGTAGCGGACAAGAGACCCAGTACTTC; CDR3 protein: CASSAGSGQETQYF
J gene: TRBJ1-4; V gene: TRBV18; CDR3 length: 15; clone size: NA; D gene: NA; CDR3 DNA: TGTGCCAGCTCACCAAAGCGGACGCTTAATGAAAAACTGTTTTTT; CDR3 protein: CASSPKRTLNEKLFF
J gene: TRBJ2-1; V gene: TRBV10-3; CDR3 length: 14; clone size: NA; D gene: NA; CDR3 DNA: TGTGCCAGTATAAGGGACCTTCACTACAATGAGCAGTTCTTC; CDR3 protein: CASIRDLHYNEQFF
J gene: TRBJ2-1; V gene: TRBV5-1; CDR3 length: 17; clone size: NA; D gene: TRBD2; CDR3 DNA: TGCGCCAGCAGCGTATCAACTAGCGGGAGGGTACACAATGAGCAGTTCTTC; CDR3 protein: CASSVSTSGRVHNEQFF
J gene: TRBJ1-1; V gene: TRBV7-3; CDR3 length: 14; clone size: NA; D gene: NA; CDR3 DNA: TGTGCCAGCAGCACCGGACAGCCGAACACTGAAGCTTTCTTT; CDR3 protein: CASSTGQPNTEAFF
J gene: TRBJ2-3; V gene: TRBV27; CDR3 length: 15; clone size: few; D gene: TRBD2; CDR3 DNA: TGTGCCAGCACCCCTCTCCAGCGGGAGTCCGGAACGCAGTATTTT; CDR3 protein: CASTPLQRESGTQYF
J gene: TRBJ2-2; V gene: TRBV7-3; CDR3 length: 18; clone size: few; D gene: NA; CDR3 DNA: TGTGCCAGCAGCTCGAGAAGACCCAAACAGGGCGGAACCGGGGAGCTGTTTTTT; CDR3 protein: CASSSRRPKQGGTGELFF
J gene: TRBJ2-7; V gene: TRBV20-1; CDR3 length: 14; clone size: few; D gene: TRBD2; CDR3 DNA: TGCAGTGCCAGGACACCGGGACTACCCCTGGAGCAGTACTTC; CDR3 protein: CSARTPGLPLEQYF
J gene: TRBJ2-5; V gene: TRBV11-2; CDR3 length: 20; clone size: once; D gene: NA; CDR3 DNA: TGTGCCAGCAGCTTATCCCCCCTAACAGGGATTCGTTTGAGGCAAGAGACCCAGTACTTC; CDR3 protein: CASSLSPLTGIRLRQETQYF